The entry that follows covers one TCR beta chain sequence. This clone's antigen is unknown. Since a much larger clone is just one base distant, this may be a read error. RNA was isolated from bulk, unsorted tissue, and RNA quality was assessed with a NanoDrop ND-1000 and an Agilent 2100. Donors were newly diagnosed lung cancer patients admitted for thoracic surgery in China between August and November 2014, without prior chemotherapy. Patients who had received previous radiotherapy or chemotherapy, or who had another concurrent cancer, were excluded from the study. Surgical tissue pieces of about 1-2.2 cm3 were preserved in RNAlater solution and stored at -80 °C until use. The sample is drawn from a study of tumor and adjacent non-tumor tissue in lung cancer (dated by TCRdb to about 2018). About the study as a whole: Patients with adenocarcinoma (approximately 12), squamous cell carcinoma (2) and small cell lung cancer (1) were included in the cohort. Ages among the 15 or so patients ranged from about 30 to 85 years, there were roughly ten men and 5 women, and disease was at TNM stage I to III. Sequencing produced 130,000,000 or so productive TCRbeta reads in total, an average of about 4.2 million reads per sample. The study compared bulk TCRbeta repertoires between lung tumor tissue and matched distant non-tumor lung tissue from fewer than 18 lung cancer patients. For each patient, one tumor sample and one normal lung sample were taken, giving 25 to 30 paired specimens that underwent TCRbeta CDR3 sequencing.

Libraries were built with multiplex PCR. This sample was sequenced with an Illumina HiSeq 2500. TCRbeta libraries were built by three rounds of nested PCR using primers (Table S4), following protocols modified from ARM-PCR. Before sequencing, PCR products of 200-500 bp were cut from the gel and purified using the QIAquick gel extraction kit. The authors processed their data as follows. Reads were cleaned using Trimmomatic, were merged into complete CDR3 sequences using FLASH, and were assigned to V(D)J germline segments using MiTCR. Clonal diversity was computed as the inverse Simpson's index with VDJtools. In-frame sequences lacking a premature stop codon were counted as productive reads. The public reads were reprocessed in TCRdb via fastp at Q25 and MiXCR, keeping in-frame beta chains. Each entry merges the rows of one CDR3 protein and shows their most common DNA and genes. What appears here as the V and J calls and clone size reflects TCRdb's work, not the paper's. The sample table shows 60,000 to 90,000 distinct CDR3 sequences, and roughly 80% are seen once. The ten largest clones take up around 12% of the sample.

According to the germline V gene, CDR1 reads MGHRA and CDR2 reads YSYEKL. From the cysteine through the phenylalanine, the CDR3 covers 18 amino acids. The read is trimmed to its CDR3 DNA, 54 bases read in frame from base 1. Beyond this particular receptor, the publication reports: Peripheral blood was not sequenced, so blood TCRbeta repertoires in these lung cancer patients were not examined. Significantly higher TCR diversity (inverse Simpson) was observed in tumor tissue than in normal lung tissue (around 460 vs 160, P = 0.0075, Mann-Whitney U test). The cohort had only around 15 patients, and the authors noted that larger samples and more detailed clinical data are needed. TCR diversity was significantly higher in younger patients, and higher tumor TCR diversity was associated with shorter overall and disease-free survival. The top 100 clones made up a significantly larger cumulative share of the repertoire in normal lung than in tumor tissue. Neither the sequencing platform nor unique molecular identifiers are named or mentioned anywhere in the methods.

The chain couples TRBV4-1 to TRBJ1-5; too little of a D gene remains to name it. The receptor comes from a woman aged 45-65 years with non-small cell lung cancer. Sequenced material: lung tumor tissue. The CDR3 region reads CASSQDLFGFGRNQSQHF. At the DNA level, the sequence is TGCGCCAGCAGCCAAGACCTGTTCGGGTTCGGGCGCAATCAGTCCCAGCATTTT.